The 10 T cell receptor beta chains presented below share a single source sample, sequenced in a study of CD8 T cells in ankylosing spondylitis. Each CDR3 protein is one row after TCRdb ran MiXCR on the 5' RACE reads. The data contain 210,000 or so distinct CDR3 sequences, around 24% of them singletons. The source material was blood, either unsorted or a sorted T cell fraction (not recorded which). These receptors were obtained from a male donor with ankylosing spondylitis or in good health (not recorded which).

This clonotype came up many times. J is TRBJ1-3 and V is TRBV29-1; no reliable D call. V lost 5 bases and J 3 bases, leaving 14 bases between the germline ends. The CDR3 totals 14 residues. CDR1 is SQVTM and CDR2 is ANQGSEA in the germline V gene. The CDR3 DNA sequence: TGCAGCGTTCGTGAGGGTTCGAGTGGAAACACCATATATTTT. Protein: CSVREGSSGNTIYF.

This clonotype was counted between two and nine times. V gene TRBV20-1 combines with J gene TRBJ2-2, with TRBD2 matching over 14 bases. Looked up from germline, CDR1 is DFQATT and CDR2 is SNEGSKA (reference sequence). The ends lost 0 bases at V and 4 bases at J; junction bases unmatched: 13. CDR3 length: 20 residues. In DNA, the CDR3 is TGCAGTGCTAGAGATGGGGGACTAGCGGGAGTAGCGCCTGGCACCGGGGAGCTGTTTTTT. It encodes CSARDGGLAGVAPGTGELFF.

CDR3 sequence reads: CASSYGGRDYEQYF. The DNA for the CDR3 is TGTGCCAGCAGTTACGGGGGACGGGACTACGAGCAGTACTTC. The J gene is TRBJ2-7, the V gene TRBV6-5; possibly TRBD1 or TRBD2 for D (5 bases each). Trimming shortened V by 2 bases and J by 3 bases, and 11 bases separated the two germline ends. Germline CDR1 reads MNHEY; CDR2 reads SVGAGI. This CDR3 is 14 amino acids long.

Ten or more counts support this clonotype. The chain combines TRBV7-8 with TRBJ2-5; TRBD2 matches 8 bases. CDR3 length: 15 residues. Germline CDR1 is SGHVS and CDR2 is FQNEAQ. Unmatched junction bases numbered 11, after V lost 7 bases and J lost 4 bases. The CDR3 coding sequence is TGTGCCAGCACCGGGAGGGGGGGGAGGTCAGAGACCCAGTACTTC. Protein sequence: CASTGRGGRSETQYF.

This clonotype was detected many times. The J gene is TRBJ2-4, the V gene TRBV2, with TRBD1 identical over 8 bases. The V segment lost 6 bases and the J segment 14 bases; nucleotides outside the gene matches: 9. From germline, CDR1 is SNHLY and CDR2 FYNNEI. The CDR3 consists of 12 residues. The CDR3 nucleotides read TGTGCCAGCAGCCCCCAGGGACAGGAAAAGTACTTC. Its translation: CASSPQGQEKYF. Full variable domain (missing parts from reference TRBV2 and TRBJ2-4): EPEVTQTPSHQVTQMGQEVILRCVPISNHLYFYWYRQILGQKVEFLVSFYNNEISEKSEIFDDQFSVERPDGSNFTLKIRSTKLEDSAMYFCASSPQGQEKYFGAGTRLSVL.

This clonotype has ten or more counts. The V and J genes are TRBV4-1 and TRBJ2-4; 7 bases line up with TRBD2. V lost 4 bases to trimming and J lost 1 base; unmatched junction nucleotides: 7. Germline loops: CDR1 MGHRA, CDR2 YSYEKL. The CDR3 sequence is 16 residues long. The CDR3 reads CASSLQGEGAKNIQYF. CDR3 nucleotide sequence: TGCGCCAGCAGCCTTCAAGGGGAGGGGGCCAAAAACATTCAGTACTTC.

This clonotype was seen repeatedly, ten times or more. The gene calls are TRBV25-1 and TRBJ1-5, with D perhaps TRBD1 (6 bases). This CDR3 has 15 residues. V was pared by 2 bases and J by 0 bases, with 8 bases between. Germline V gene sequence: CDR1 MGHDK, CDR2 SYGVNS. The CDR3: CASSEQGYSNQPQHF. CDR3 sequence (DNA): TGTGCCAGCAGTGAACAGGGGTATAGCAATCAGCCCCAGCATTTT.

This clonotype came up many times. The chain recombines TRBV3-1 with TRBJ2-6; D may correspond to TRBD1 or TRBD2 (5 bases each). From germline, CDR1 is LGHDT and CDR2 YNNKEL (reference sequence). V dropped 5 bases and J dropped 0 bases, with 8 bases sitting between them. The CDR3 is made up of 15 amino acids. CDR3 region: CASSKGPSGANVLTF. CDR3 nucleotides: TGTGCCAGCAGCAAGGGACCCTCTGGGGCCAACGTCCTGACTTTC.

This clonotype has ten or more counts. This chain connects TRBV11-2 to TRBJ2-7; D perhaps matches TRBD2 (5 bases). Trimming left V 0 bases short and J 6 bases short, with 12 bases between. Germline V CDR1 and CDR2: SGHAT, FQNNGV. CDR3 length: 14 amino acids. In DNA, the CDR3 is TGTGCCAGCAGCTTAGACCCGGGAAGGTCCGAGCAGTACTTC. Amino acids: CASSLDPGRSEQYF. The full variable domain, its missing parts supplied by reference TRBV11-2 and TRBJ2-7, is EAGVAQSPRYKIIEKRQSVAFWCNPISGHATLYWYQQILGQGPKLLIQFQNNGVVDDSQLPKDRFSAERLKGVDSTLKIQPAKLEDSAVYLCASSLDPGRSEQYFGPGTRLTVT.

V gene TRBV6-5 combines with J gene TRBJ1-2; TRBD1 might be the D (5 bases). This CDR3 has 16 residues. Trimming pared 2 bases from V and 6 bases from J, leaving 19 bases between. Germline V CDR1 and CDR2: MNHEY, SVGAGI. CDR3 sequence: CASSYRAGPTPDGYTF. CDR3 DNA: TGTGCCAGCAGTTACCGTGCAGGGCCCACTCCGGATGGCTACACCTTC.